A single sample gave rise to the 25 T cell receptor beta chains below, sequenced in a study of shared clonotypes between healthy human individuals. The protocol was immunoSEQ multiplex PCR, while the TCRdb copy is restricted to in-frame clones and leaves out a portion. The sample carries more than 400,000 clones, approximately 82% recorded once. Material: PBMCs. The receptors shown here come from a woman in her thirties or forties in good health. Some clones in this sample may be carry-over from other donors' samples.

This chain links TRBV11-3 with TRBJ2-5; weak D call: TRBD1 (5 bases). V was cut by 3 bases and J by 2 bases, with 7 bases left in between. Looked up from germline, CDR1 is SGHNT and CDR2 is YENEEA. CDR3 size: 13 residues. CDR3 sequence (DNA): TGTGCCAGCAGCTTGACAGAGCAAGAGACCCAGTACTTC. This sequence encodes CASSLTEQETQYF.

V and J are TRBV5-1 and TRBJ2-2; weak D call: TRBD1 (5 bases). This CDR3 has 13 amino acids. Germline V CDR1 and CDR2: SGHRS, YFSETQ. V was trimmed by 4 bases and J by 5 bases, leaving 9 bases between them. The CDR3 loop is CASSVQGTGELFF. DNA of the CDR3: TGCGCCAGCAGCGTGCAGGGTACCGGGGAGCTGTTTTTT.

This chain uses TRBV18 with TRBJ1-1; no definite D call. CDR3 length: 13 residues. V gave up 6 bases and J gave up 3 bases, with 11 bases separating them. Looked up from germline, CDR1 is KGHSH and CDR2 is LQKENI. The CDR3 sequence: CASSRSPDTEAFF. The CDR3 DNA reads as TGTGCCAGCTCCAGGTCCCCTGACACTGAAGCTTTCTTT. The entire variable domain, with the rest obtained from reference TRBV18 and TRBJ1-1, is as follows: NAGVMQNPRHLVRRRGQEARLRCSPMKGHSHVYWYRQLPEEGLKFMVYLQKENIIDESGMPKERFSAEFPKEGPSILRIQQVVRGDSAAYFCASSRSPDTEAFFGQGTRLTVV.

The J gene is TRBJ1-5, the V gene TRBV30; D ambiguous. V lost 3 bases and J lost 1, with 7 bases in between. The CDR3 is 13 residues long. Germline loops: CDR1 GTSNPN, CDR2 SVGIG (reference sequence). Here the CDR3 DNA reads TGTGCCTGGAGCACTGGGAGCAATCAGCCCCAGCATTTT. This translates into CAWSTGSNQPQHF.

This clone was detected a few times. Other DNA sequences within the sample encode an identical CDR3. The V call is TRBV30, the J call TRBJ1-1; D possibly corresponds to TRBD1 (5 bases). Germline CDR1 GTSNPN, CDR2 SVGIG (reference sequence). Trimming removed 8 bases at V and 2 bases at J, with 24 bases between. There are 16 residues in the CDR3. The chain's CDR3 is CARQGSAHWKNTEAFF. CDR3 coding DNA: TGTGCCCGGCAGGGATCTGCCCACTGGAAAAACACTGAAGCTTTCTTT.

The gene calls are TRBV28 and TRBJ1-2, with D unresolved. The CDR3 is 13 residues long. The ends were cut back, 5 bases at V and 0 bases at J, with 7 bases in the middle. Germline V gene sequence: CDR1 MDHEN, CDR2 SYDVKM. The CDR3 reads CASSPTANYGYTF. CDR3 coding DNA: TGTGCCAGCAGTCCGACGGCTAACTATGGCTACACCTTC.

This clone was detected only once. CDR3 sequence: CASSALPRDGNTEAFF. DNA for the CDR3: TGTGCCAGCAGCGCCCTCCCCCGGGACGGGAACACTGAAGCTTTCTTT. The rearrangement joins TRBV9 to TRBJ1-1; maybe TRBD1 (5 bases). Trimming cost V 3 bases and J 1 base, with 16 bases left between them. This CDR3 is built from 16 residues. Germline CDR1 and CDR2: SGDLS and YYNGEE.

This clone was observed a handful of times. The chain recombines TRBV5-4 with TRBJ2-1, with 7 bases fitting TRBD1. Per the germline V gene, CDR1 is SGHNT and CDR2 is YYREEE (reference sequence). The CDR3 totals 14 residues. V gave up 4 bases and J gave up 4 bases; unmatched junction bases: 5. The CDR3 here is CASSPRDSYNEQFF. CDR3 nucleotide sequence: TGTGCCAGCAGCCCCCGGGACAGTTACAATGAGCAGTTCTTC.

This chain uses TRBV5-4 with TRBJ2-7, with 9 bases matching TRBD2. Germline V lookup: CDR1 SGHNT, CDR2 YYREEE (reference sequence). The CDR3 extends over 16 amino acids. The junction had 10 bases not matched to a gene; V was cut back by 4 bases and J by 2 bases. The CDR3 DNA reads as TGTGCCAGCAGCATGGACCCGACTAGCGGAGCCTACGAGCAGTACTTC. It translates to CASSMDPTSGAYEQYF.

This sequence joins TRBV4-3 and TRBJ2-7; perhaps TRBD2 as D (6 bases). Looked up from germline, CDR1 is LGHNA and CDR2 is YSLEER. The V gene lost 0 bases and the J gene lost 3 bases, with 18 bases spanning the gap. This CDR3 has 17 amino acids. The CDR3 reads CASSQEWGGDSFYEQYF. Here the CDR3 DNA reads TGCGCCAGCAGCCAAGAGTGGGGCGGGGACTCATTCTACGAGCAGTACTTC.

This chain joins TRBV7-9 and TRBJ1-1; no definite D call. CDR1 and CDR2 from the germline V gene are SEHNR and FQNEAQ (reference sequence). V was pared by 1 base and J by 0 bases, with 9 bases between. The CDR3 covers 15 residues. The CDR3, as DNA: TGTGCCAGCAGCTTAGAAGGGAGGATGAACACTGAAGCTTTCTTT. Amino acids: CASSLEGRMNTEAFF.

Of note for this clone: The junction differs from germline at one of its ends, possibly a read error. Additional DNA sequences in this sample encode the identical CDR3. The V gene is TRBV4-1, the J gene TRBJ1-1; D is unclear. This CDR3 comprises 12 residues. The germline gives CDR1 MGHRA, CDR2 YSYEKL. DNA of the CDR3: TGCGCCAGCAGCCTCCCCGGCACTGAGGCTTTCTTC. Protein: CASSLPGTEAFF.

This clone occurred many times. The DNA of the CDR3 is TGTGCAAGTCGCTGCCGACTAGCGGGCTATGAGCAGTTCTTC. Its protein is CASRCRLAGYEQFF. The J gene is TRBJ2-1, the V gene TRBV12-2; the table's TRBD2 call for D was not verified on the DNA. TRBV12-2 is noted as a pseudogene. The CDR3 extends over 14 amino acids.

This chain connects TRBV28 to TRBJ2-5, with D possibly being TRBD1 or TRBD2 (5 bases each). The CDR3 runs 15 residues. Germline assignment: CDR1 MDHEN and CDR2 SYDVKM. Between the trimmed V and J ends, which lost 4 bases and 1 base, there was a span of 13 bases. CDR3 coding DNA: TGTGCCAGCAGTTCCCGGGACGTAACCCAAGAGACCCAGTACTTC. Its translation is CASSSRDVTQETQYF.

The gene calls are TRBV28 and TRBJ1-2, with D possibly TRBD1 on 5 matching bases. The germline V and J ends were trimmed by 5 bases and 2 bases, with 15 bases remaining between them. This CDR3 is 15 amino acids long. Germline CDR1 is MDHEN and CDR2 is SYDVKM. The CDR3 spells CASSPPGTYNYGYTF. The CDR3 DNA follows: TGTGCCAGCAGTCCGCCCGGGACCTACAACTATGGCTACACCTTC.

This clone is a singleton in its sample. The V gene is TRBV7-2, the J gene TRBJ2-3, with unresolved D. Per the germline V gene, CDR1 is SGHTA and CDR2 is FQGNSA. The CDR3 totals 16 residues. Trimming shortened V by 1 base and J by 1 base, and 12 bases separated the two germline ends. CDR3 region: CASSLGSIARTDTQYF. In nucleotides, the CDR3 is TGTGCCAGCAGCTTAGGATCCATAGCCCGCACAGATACGCAGTATTTT.

The chain carries TRBV30 and TRBJ1-5, with 7 bases aligning to TRBD1. The V segment lost 5 bases and the J segment 5 bases; nucleotides outside the gene matches: 6. The germline CDR1 and CDR2 sequences are GTSNPN and SVGIG (reference sequence). This CDR3 is 13 amino acids long. CDR3 residues: CAWATGIDQPQHF. The CDR3 DNA reads as TGTGCCTGGGCGACAGGGATCGATCAGCCCCAGCATTTT.

J is TRBJ1-2 and V is TRBV5-1; TRBD1 matches 7 bases. CDR1 and CDR2 (germline): SGHRS, YFSETQ. The V segment lost 2 bases and the J segment 6 bases; nucleotides outside the gene matches: 4. This CDR3 has 13 residues. The CDR3 reads CASSLGGGDGYTF. Written as DNA, the CDR3 is TGCGCCAGCAGCTTAGGGGGCGGAGATGGCTACACCTTC.

V and J are TRBV7-9 and TRBJ2-7, with no clear D. This CDR3 is 11 amino acids long. Trimming stripped 2 bases from V and 4 bases from J, with 3 bases between. Germline CDR1 SEHNR, CDR2 FQNEAQ (reference sequence). CDR3 residues: CASSLIYEQYF. In nucleotides, the CDR3 is TGTGCCAGCAGCTTAATTTACGAGCAGTACTTC.

V is TRBV15 and J is TRBJ2-6; D might be TRBD2 (7 bases). This CDR3 has 18 residues. Germline CDR1 and CDR2: LNHNV and YYDKDF (reference sequence). V was cut by 5 bases and J by 1 base, with 18 bases left in between. The CDR3 loop reads CATSARRGGRSGANVLTF. CDR3 coding DNA: TGTGCCACCAGCGCTCGAAGGGGGGGGAGGTCTGGGGCCAACGTCCTGACTTTC. Looking up the rest from reference TRBV15 and TRBJ2-6 gives the full variable domain: DAMVIQNPRYQVTQFGKPVTLSCSQTLNHNVMYWYQQKSSQAPKLLFHYYDKDFNNEADTPDNFQSRRPNTSFCFLDIRSPGLGDTAMYLCATSARRGGRSGANVLTFGAGSRLTVL.

The V gene is TRBV27, the J gene TRBJ2-4; either TRBD1 or TRBD2 may fit D (6 bases each). With 4 bases removed from V and 7 bases from J, the gap between germline ends came to 23 bases. The CDR3 covers 17 residues. CDR1 is MNHEY, CDR2 SMNVEV, per germline (reference sequence). CDR3 nucleotides: TGTGCCAGCAGTTCCCCTACAAAAGGGGGGACGGGTAACATTCAGTACTTC. It specifies CASSSPTKGGTGNIQYF.

The gene calls are TRBV7-2 and TRBJ1-2; no reliable D call. The germline gives CDR1 SGHTA, CDR2 FQGNSA. The CDR3 is 13 residues long. Trimming stripped 3 bases from V and 2 bases from J, with 7 bases between. The CDR3 spells CASSFRWNYGYTF. CDR3 DNA sequence: TGTGCCAGCAGCTTCCGGTGGAACTATGGCTACACCTTC.

The chain has TRBV10-1 and TRBJ2-7, with TRBD2 matching over 10 bases. This CDR3 has 15 residues. The V segment lost 3 bases and the J segment 2 bases; nucleotides outside the gene matches: 4. Germline assignment: CDR1 WNHNN and CDR2 SYGVQD (reference sequence). The CDR3 DNA follows: TGCGCCAGCAGTGAAAAGCGGGAGGGGACCTACGAGCAGTACTTC. Its translation: CASSEKREGTYEQYF.

V usage is TRBV29-1 and J usage is TRBJ1-4; 9 bases are shared with TRBD1. V was clipped by 4 bases and J by 6 bases; unmatched bases: 6. The CDR3 totals 14 residues. Germline CDR1 and CDR2: SQVTM and ANQGSEA. The CDR3 DNA reads as TGCAGCGTTGGGAGGACAGGGGTGGATGAAAAACTGTTTTTT. It yields the protein CSVGRTGVDEKLFF.

The CDR3 DNA reads as TGCGCCAGCAGCCAAGGGAGGGTAGCGGGAGGGAATAGCTCCTACAATGAGCAGTTCTTC. This gives the protein CASSQGRVAGGNSSYNEQFF. This chain uses TRBV4-1 with TRBJ2-1; 11 bases fit TRBD2. This CDR3 region has 20 residues. V trimming: 1 base; J trimming: 0 bases; junction bases outside the gene matches: 11. Germline V CDR1 and CDR2: MGHRA, YSYEKL.